The entry below gives a single T cell receptor beta chain sequence along with its context. This sample stems from a study of blood T cell repertoires in COVID-19. Study-wide context: Italy, Spain and the United States were the sources of the convalescent and acute COVID-19 samples.

Original processing notes: Amplification of reference gene primers provided the estimated nucleated cell counts. Clones were read by immunoSEQ multiplex PCR, and TCRdb kept only the in-frame ones, dropping some. From that table come the V and J calls and clone size; the DNA was used to work out D and trimming. Counted here are roughly 220,000 clones, 85% to 90% occurring once; the ten biggest clones make up roughly 14%. The CDR3 extends over 15 amino acids. The V gene lost 0 bases and the J gene lost 7 bases, with 13 bases spanning the gap. CDR1 is SEHNR and CDR2 is FQNEAQ in the germline V gene (reference sequence). Cohort assignment relied on participant-reported clinical history.

The TCR comes from a woman aged 45-60 years with acute COVID-19. Sequences were obtained from PBMCs or T cells enriched from blood (not recorded which). The chain combines TRBV7-9 with TRBJ2-1; D may be TRBD1 (5 bases). The CDR3 is CASSLAQGRRNEQFF. The DNA for the CDR3 is TGTGCCAGCAGCTTAGCGCAGGGTCGTAGGAATGAGCAGTTCTTC.